This TCR beta chain was identified during a study of blood T cell repertoires in COVID-19. On the study more broadly: The samples span acute and convalescent COVID-19 from the United States, Italy and Spain. Sources were T cells, B-cell-depleted T cells, or PBMCs; the material itself was cDNA or gDNA.

Deletions cut 4 bases from V and 3 bases from J, with 19 bases between. This CDR3 comprises 16 residues. Germline lookup yields CDR1 SGDLS and CDR2 YYNGEE. Produced via immunoSEQ multiplex PCR; TCRdb's table is partial and in-frame only. The table includes 50,000 to 65,000 clones, around nine tenths detected once. The sequencing input was peripheral blood. This sequence originates from a man aged 65 to 79 with acute or convalescent COVID-19. This chain joins TRBV9 and TRBJ1-2; tentative D call: TRBD1 (6 bases). DNA of the CDR3: TGTGCCAGCAGCTTACCAGGCACCGGGACACACTATGGCTACACCTTC. Amino acid sequence: CASSLPGTGTHYGYTF.